The text below deals with one TCR beta chain. Its specificity is not known. TCRdb reprocessed the reads with MiXCR, giving one entry per CDR3 protein. The repertoire has tens of thousands of distinct CDR3 sequences, over 20% of them found once; the top ten carry about 2%. This entry is derived from a study of lung T cells in sarcoidosis with Löfgren's syndrome. Study-level results: The most expanded V genes in Löfgren's patients were reportedly TRAV12-1 and TRBV2. TRAV12-1 preferentially paired with TRBV2, with homologous CDR3s.

The V gene end was trimmed by 6 bases and the J gene end by 4 bases; junction bases not matched to a gene: 9. Germline loops: CDR1 SNHLY, CDR2 FYNNEI. The CDR3 runs to 15 residues. Source material: CD4+ T cells from PBMCs. The clonotype originates from a human donor with sarcoidosis (Löfgren's syndrome or another form), or a control subject (not recorded which). The chain couples TRBV2 to TRBJ2-1, with 7 nucleotides matching TRBD1. Here the CDR3 reads CASRTDREGYNEQFF. For the CDR3, the DNA is TGTGCCAGCAGGACCGACAGGGAAGGTTACAATGAGCAGTTCTTC.